A selection of T cell receptor beta chains follows, all from one sample in a study of vaccination and CD4 T cells after COVID-19. The antigens of these receptors remain unknown. TCRdb re-analysed the PCR reads in MiXCR, keeping a single row per CDR3 protein. The table has approximately 3,000 distinct CDR3 sequences, around 76% seen once. Sequenced: CD4+ T cells from blood, cultured in vitro. The source is a human donor who had recovered from COVID-19. CDR3s include the opening cysteine and the closing phenylalanine or tryptophan. D genes are given only for firm matches. Size is stated for part of the rows, as once, few or many counts, or as a class when the clone is expanded.

V gene	clone size	D gene	J gene	CDR3 protein	CDR3 DNA
TRBV27	-	TRBD2	TRBJ2-5	CASSWGLAGQETQYF	TGTGCCAGCAGTTGGGGACTAGCGGGGCAAGAGACCCAGTACTTC
TRBV6-5	once	TRBD1	TRBJ1-6	CASSYSEAQGNSPLHF	TGTGCCAGCAGTTACTCGGAGGCACAGGGGAATTCACCCCTCCACTTT
TRBV6-1	-	-	TRBJ1-2	CASSARAGRGYTF	TGTGCCAGCAGCGCGCGCGCGGGACGAGGCTACACCTTC
TRBV19	-	TRBD1	TRBJ1-2	CASSMGTDYGYTF	TGTGCCAGTAGTATGGGGACAGACTATGGCTACACCTTC
TRBV7-7	-	TRBD1	TRBJ1-5	CASSCIGQGTQPQHF	TGTGCCAGCAGCTGTATCGGACAGGGCACACAGCCCCAGCATTTT
TRBV7-9	-	-	TRBJ1-5	CASSLGGHNQPQHF	TGTGCCAGCAGCTTAGGGGGGCACAATCAGCCCCAGCATTTT
TRBV20-1	-	TRBD2	TRBJ2-1	CSARDPGSGGGLFNEQFF	TGCAGTGCTAGAGATCCCGGCTCCGGCGGGGGGCTGTTCAATGAGCAGTTCTTC
TRBV7-6	once	TRBD1	TRBJ2-2	CASSLMQGAVTGELFF	TGTGCCAGCAGCTTAATGCAGGGGGCGGTTACCGGGGAGCTGTTTTTT
TRBV27	-	-	TRBJ1-5	CASSALSWSNQPQHF	TGTGCCAGCAGCGCGTTGAGTTGGAGCAATCAGCCCCAGCATTTT
TRBV2	-	-	TRBJ1-1	CASSRKEDTEAFF	TGTGCCAGCAGTCGGAAGGAGGACACTGAAGCTTTCTTT
TRBV10-3	-	-	TRBJ1-3	CAISDIKTASGNTIYF	TGTGCCATCAGTGATATAAAGACAGCCTCTGGAAACACCATATATTTT
TRBV6-1	-	TRBD1	TRBJ1-5	CASELTGGNQPQHF	TGTGCCAGCGAATTGACAGGGGGCAATCAGCCCCAGCATTTT
TRBV30	-	TRBD1	TRBJ2-5	CAWSAPGQGTETQYF	TGTGCCTGGAGCGCGCCGGGACAGGGGACAGAGACCCAGTACTTC
TRBV20-1	-	TRBD1	TRBJ1-5	CSQGQGDTQPQHF	TGCAGCCAAGGACAGGGGGATACTCAGCCCCAGCATTTT
TRBV25-1	-	TRBD1	TRBJ1-1	CASVQGLNTEAFF	TGTGCCAGCGTACAGGGGCTGAACACTGAAGCTTTCTTT
TRBV9	-	-	TRBJ1-5	CASSGAGYSNQPQHF	TGTGCCAGCTCAGGGGCAGGGTATAGCAATCAGCCCCAGCATTTT
TRBV20-1	-	-	TRBJ2-5	CSARRDGSGGAQYF	TGCAGTGCTAGGAGGGACGGTTCAGGGGGGGCCCAGTACTTC
TRBV20-1	-	-	TRBJ1-2	CSARDSAGWGGGYTF	TGCAGTGCTAGAGATTCGGCGGGGTGGGGAGGGGGCTACACCTTC
TRBV9	few	TRBD1	TRBJ1-2	CASSAGQGEGYTF	TGTGCCAGCAGCGCCGGACAGGGAGAAGGCTACACCTTC
TRBV2	-	TRBD1	TRBJ1-1	CASSLPDRGTEAFF	TGTGCCAGCAGCCTACCGGACAGGGGCACTGAAGCTTTCTTT
TRBV19	once	-	TRBJ2-1	CASSRRMGLGYNEQFF	TGTGCCAGTAGTCGCCGGATGGGGCTTGGCTACAATGAGCAGTTCTTC
TRBV6-1	hyperexpanded	-	TRBJ1-2	CANSGGGLGYGYTF	TGTGCCAATTCTGGCGGAGGGCTTGGGTATGGCTACACCTTC